This is a list of T cell receptor beta chains from one sample in a study of cytomegalovirus exposure and HLA in healthy donors. The repertoire was sequenced with immunoSEQ multiplex PCR; TCRdb's copy has only in-frame clones and lacks some. The top ten clones hold around 5% of a sample with roughly 150,000 clones, around 73% of them seen once. Sequenced material: PBMCs. The receptors derive from a woman under 30 in good health and CMV-seropositive. The CDR3 runs from the conserved cysteine through the conserved F or W. D genes are given only for firm matches. Size tells how often a clone was seen (once, few, many) or the class of an expanded clone, and some rows leave it out.

>TRBJ1-3|NA|once|15|TRBV11-2
CASSSMGGLGNTIYF
TGTGCCAGCAGCTCGATGGGGGGGTTGGGAAACACCATATATTTT
>TRBJ2-2|TRBD2|NA|18|TRBV14
CASSQDDTSGSNTGELFF
TGTGCCAGCAGCCAAGACGACACTAGCGGAAGTAACACCGGGGAGCTGTTTTTT
>TRBJ2-1|TRBD2|NA|15|TRBV9
CASSVSGGAGNEQFF
TGTGCCAGCAGCGTTAGCGGGGGGGCCGGGAATGAGCAGTTCTTC
>TRBJ2-3|TRBD2|NA|16|TRBV19
CATSPLGLAGLDTQYF
TGTGCCACCTCCCCCCTTGGACTAGCGGGGCTAGATACGCAGTATTTT
>TRBJ2-1|TRBD1|NA|16|TRBV5-6
CASSPTGGRAYNEQFF
TGTGCCAGCAGCCCTACAGGGGGTCGGGCCTACAATGAGCAGTTCTTC
>TRBJ1-2|TRBD1|NA|13|TRBV29-1
CSVTGKANYGYTF
TGCAGCGTGACAGGGAAAGCTAACTATGGCTACACCTTC
>TRBJ2-1|TRBD1|few|16|TRBV4-3
CASSQRSGQGGNEQFF
TGCGCCAGCAGCCAGAGATCAGGACAGGGGGGGAATGAGCAGTTCTTC
>TRBJ2-5|TRBD1|few|14|TRBV6-1
CASTRQGIPETQYF
TGTGCCAGCACCAGACAGGGAATCCCAGAGACCCAGTACTTC
>TRBJ1-6|NA|NA|19|TRBV7-3
CASSLSTGPPLPYNSPLHF
TGTGCCAGCAGCCTATCGACAGGACCCCCTCTCCCATATAATTCACCCCTCCACTTT
>TRBJ2-5|NA|NA|17|TRBV12-5
CASGLVLGPGTMETQYF
TGTGCTAGTGGTTTGGTACTTGGACCGGGAACTATGGAGACCCAGTACTTC
>TRBJ2-7|TRBD1|once|13|TRBV9
CASSVGTGGEQYF
TGTGCCAGCAGCGTAGGGACAGGAGGCGAGCAGTACTTC
>TRBJ1-5|NA|NA|14|TRBV4-3
CASSPSRSNQPQHF
TGCGCCAGCAGCCCATCCAGGAGCAATCAGCCCCAGCATTTT
>TRBJ1-1|TRBD1|NA|13|TRBV29-1
CSADRPMNTEAFF
TGCAGCGCGGACAGGCCCATGAACACTGAAGCTTTCTTT
>TRBJ2-3|NA|NA|14|TRBV25-1
CASSEARSTDTQYF
TGTGCCAGCAGTGAGGCCAGGAGCACAGATACGCAGTATTTT
>TRBJ2-1|NA|NA|13|TRBV2
CASRREWGVEQFF
TGTGCCAGCAGGCGAGAATGGGGGGTTGAGCAGTTCTTC
>TRBJ2-2|NA|NA|19|TRBV4-2
CASSQDLSIGGLQVGELFF
TGTGCCAGCAGCCAAGATTTGAGTATTGGGGGCCTTCAAGTCGGGGAGCTGTTTTTT
>TRBJ1-3|NA|NA|13|TRBV7-9
CASSSEVVNTIYF
TGTGCCAGCAGCAGCGAAGTTGTAAACACCATATATTTT
>TRBJ2-7|NA|NA|14|TRBV5-1
CASSLAPGAYEQYF
TGCGCCAGCAGCTTGGCCCCAGGTGCCTACGAGCAGTACTTC
>TRBJ2-2|NA|NA|13|TRBV5-1
CASSPTGTGELFF
TGCGCCAGCAGCCCTACAGGGACCGGGGAGCTGTTTTTT
>TRBJ2-7|TRBD1|NA|16|TRBV2
CASSTTWDRVKGEQYF
TGTGCCAGCAGTACTACCTGGGACAGGGTGAAGGGGGAGCAGTACTTC
>TRBJ1-1|TRBD1|NA|15|TRBV5-4
CASSLEPRGSPEAFF
TGTGCCAGCAGCTTGGAACCCAGGGGGAGCCCTGAAGCTTTCTTT
>TRBJ2-2|TRBD1|few|15|TRBV7-9
CASSRDRGLAGELFF
TGTGCCAGCAGCCGAGACAGGGGGTTAGCCGGGGAGCTGTTTTTT
>TRBJ1-1|TRBD1|once|14|TRBV5-1
CASSGDRVDTEAFF
TGCGCCAGCAGCGGGGACAGGGTGGACACTGAAGCTTTCTTT
>TRBJ2-6|NA|few|17|TRBV5-4
CASSLDGAGSGANVLTF
TGTGCCAGCAGCTTGGATGGGGCAGGCTCTGGGGCCAACGTCCTGACTTTC
>TRBJ2-3|NA|NA|15|TRBV30
CAWSRRSGATDTQYF
TGTGCCTGGAGTCGTCGGTCGGGAGCCACAGATACGCAGTATTTT
>TRBJ1-1|NA|few|17|TRBV5-1
CASSLVGANTVGTEAFF
TGCGCCAGCAGCTTGGTGGGGGCAAACACGGTGGGCACTGAAGCTTTCTTT
>TRBJ2-3|TRBD1|NA|17|TRBV7-8
CASSLGTGQGRTDTQYF
TGTGCCAGCAGCTTAGGTACGGGACAGGGCCGCACAGATACGCAGTATTTT
>TRBJ2-5|NA|NA|14|TRBV7-6
CASSFFGQKETQYF
TGTGCCAGCAGCTTCTTTGGACAGAAAGAGACCCAGTACTTC
>TRBJ2-1|NA|NA|17|TRBV7-2
CASSLALRGGVYNEQFF
TGTGCCAGCAGCTTAGCGCTTAGGGGGGGCGTCTACAATGAGCAGTTCTTC
>TRBJ2-2|TRBD1|NA|16|TRBV7-6
CASSQGQVANTGELFF
TGTGCCAGCAGCCAGGGACAGGTCGCGAACACCGGGGAGCTGTTTTTT
>TRBJ1-3|TRBD1|NA|17|TRBV4-2
CASSLSTGEVSGNTIYF
TGTGCCAGCAGCCTCTCGACAGGGGAGGTTTCTGGAAACACCATATATTTT
>TRBJ1-4|TRBD1|NA|15|TRBV19
CASSQGGTGNEKLFF
TGTGCCAGTAGCCAAGGGGGGACAGGAAACGAAAAACTGTTTTTT
>TRBJ1-6|TRBD1|NA|15|TRBV2
CASSESRDRLQSLHF
TGTGCCAGCAGTGAATCCCGGGACAGACTCCAGTCCCTCCACTTT
>TRBJ1-1|NA|few|16|TRBV7-8
CASSPGDRPLNTEAFF
TGTGCCAGCAGCCCCGGCGACAGACCCCTGAACACTGAAGCTTTCTTT
>TRBJ2-5|NA|few|15|TRBV4-2
CASSQESGSQETQYF
TGTGCCAGCAGCCAAGAATCAGGGTCCCAAGAGACCCAGTACTTC
>TRBJ2-1|TRBD2|NA|15|TRBV19
CATKEVAGGINEQFF
TGTGCCACGAAGGAGGTAGCGGGGGGGATCAATGAGCAGTTCTTC
>TRBJ1-1|NA|NA|15|TRBV11-2
CASSLEGGVNTEAFF
TGTGCCAGCAGCTTAGAGGGGGGGGTGAACACTGAAGCTTTCTTT
>TRBJ1-2|NA|NA|11|TRBV9
CASGGQYGYTF
TGTGCCAGCGGAGGACAGTATGGCTACACCTTC
>TRBJ2-1|NA|NA|15|TRBV5-1
CASSLGRVAGDEQFF
TGCGCCAGCAGCTTGGGTAGAGTAGCAGGGGACGAGCAGTTCTTC
>TRBJ2-7|TRBD1|once|14|TRBV6-5
CASRQGVLVYEQYF
TGTGCCAGCAGACAGGGGGTATTGGTCTACGAGCAGTACTTC